The next 24 T cell receptor beta chains were all read from a single sample in a study of shared clonotypes between healthy human individuals. Produced via immunoSEQ multiplex PCR; TCRdb's table is partial and in-frame only. The repertoire consists of 780,000 or so clones, with just under 75% occurring once and the leading ten covering about 1.7%. Source material: memory CD4+ T cells sorted from blood. Subset described: CD45RA-negative fraction. Every receptor here comes from a woman under 40 in good health.

This sequence joins TRBV5-4 and TRBJ2-1; 10 nucleotides line up with TRBD1. The CDR3 has 16 residues. Germline V gene lookup returns CDR1 SGHNT and CDR2 YYREEE (reference sequence). V was pared by 4 bases and J by 4 bases, with 8 bases of the junction left unmatched. CDR3 nucleotide sequence: TGTGCCAGCAGCCCCCTCGGGACAGGGGCTTACAATGAGCAGTTCTTC. It encodes CASSPLGTGAYNEQFF.

This chain joins TRBV2 and TRBJ2-1, with D perhaps TRBD2 (6 bases). The V gene's germline CDR1 is SNHLY and CDR2 FYNNEI. With 6 bases removed from V and 9 bases from J, the gap between germline ends came to 21 bases. The CDR3 is made up of 15 amino acids. CDR3 residues: CASSPRASAQGEQFF. The CDR3 DNA sequence: TGTGCCAGCAGCCCCAGGGCTAGCGCCCAAGGTGAGCAGTTCTTC.

The genes are TRBV5-5 and TRBJ1-4; unclear D gene. CDR3 length: 15 amino acids. V was shortened by 2 bases and J by 8 bases, with 16 bases between the two germline ends. Germline V CDR1 and CDR2: SGHKS, YYEKEE (reference sequence). This chain's CDR3 is CASSFGHGSGEKLFF. DNA of the CDR3: TGTGCCAGCAGCTTTGGGCACGGCAGCGGAGAAAAACTGTTTTTT.

The J gene is TRBJ2-1, the V gene TRBV15; 8 bases fit TRBD2. This CDR3 has 15 amino acids. Germline values: CDR1 LNHNV, CDR2 YYDKDF (reference sequence). Germline trimming cut 0 bases from V and 10 bases from J; bases unmatched to any gene: 8. CDR3 sequence reads: CATSRDRAGGREQFF. The CDR3 DNA sequence: TGTGCCACCAGCAGAGATCGTGCGGGAGGACGGGAGCAGTTCTTC.

The CDR3 protein is CASSLKGAIQPQHF. The CDR3 DNA reads as TGTGCCAGCAGCTTAAAGGGGGCTATTCAGCCCCAGCATTTT. This chain uses TRBV7-8 with TRBJ1-5, with 7 bases identical to TRBD1. The CDR3 runs 14 residues. The germline gives CDR1 SGHVS, CDR2 FQNEAQ. After removal of 2 bases from V and 6 bases from J, the junction contained 4 bases not matched to a gene.

Note on this clone: The germline gene is not matched at one end of the junction; a read error may be the cause. V is TRBV6-5 and J is TRBJ2-7, with D unclear. Germline V gene data show CDR1 as MNHEY and CDR2 as SVGAGI. This CDR3 comprises 11 residues. CDR3 amino acids: CAISGGYEQYF. As DNA, the CDR3 is TGTGCCATCAGTGGCGGCTACGAGCAGTACTTC.

As regards this clone: This sequence may be a read error, since a much larger clone differs from it by one base. V is TRBV20-1 and J is TRBJ2-1, with D perhaps TRBD1 (5 bases). V shed 3 bases and J shed 12 bases, with 12 bases lying between them. This CDR3 comprises 11 residues. Germline V gene data show CDR1 as DFQATT and CDR2 as SNEGSKA (reference sequence). The CDR3, as DNA: TGCAGTGCTAGTGGACACTATGGGCAGTTCTTC. Translating gives CSASGHYGQFF.

V is TRBV27 and J is TRBJ2-1, with D possibly TRBD2 on 5 matching bases. The CDR3 loop spans 14 amino acids. Germline lookup yields CDR1 MNHEY and CDR2 SMNVEV (reference sequence). The V and J ends lost 10 bases and 4 bases respectively, with 17 bases between them. The CDR3 spells CATKAEPMYNEQFF. The CDR3, as DNA: TGTGCCACCAAAGCGGAACCAATGTACAATGAGCAGTTCTTC.

The V call is TRBV25-1, the J call TRBJ2-2; TRBD2 is a possible D gene (5 bases). Trimming removed 3 bases from V and 6 bases from J, with 8 bases in between. In germline, CDR1 is MGHDK, CDR2 SYGVNS. The CDR3 extends over 13 amino acids. Here the CDR3 DNA reads TGTGCCAGCAGTGACGTCGGGGCCGGGGAGCTGTTTTTT. Translating gives CASSDVGAGELFF.

V usage is TRBV15 and J usage is TRBJ2-5; D is ambiguous. V shed 3 bases and J shed 2 bases, with 7 bases lying between them. The CDR3 spans 13 residues. CDR1 LNHNV and CDR2 YYDKDF come from the germline V gene (reference sequence). The CDR3 nucleotides are TGTGCCACCAGCAGGGACGCTCAAGAGACCCAGTACTTC. Translated: CATSRDAQETQYF.

A single count supports this clone. The chain has TRBV7-9 and TRBJ1-3; 11 bases map to TRBD1. Unmatched junction bases numbered 1, after V lost 7 bases and J lost 2 bases. Germline loops: CDR1 SEHNR, CDR2 FQNEAQ (reference sequence). This CDR3 is built from 14 residues. DNA for the CDR3: TGTGCCAGCACGGGACAGGGGGCTGGAAACACCATATATTTT. As protein: CASTGQGAGNTIYF. Full variable domain (missing parts from reference TRBV7-9 and TRBJ1-3): DTGVSQNPRHKITKRGQNVTFRCDPISEHNRLYWYRQTLGQGPEFLTYFQNEAQLEKSRLLSDRFSAERPKGSFSTLEIQRTEQGDSAMYLCASTGQGAGNTIYFGEGSWLTVV.

This chain joins TRBV4-2 and TRBJ2-6; 9 nucleotides line up with TRBD1. The CDR3 contains 18 residues. Germline V gene data show CDR1 as LGHNA and CDR2 as YNFKEQ. J was trimmed by 0 bases and V by 4 bases; bases with no gene match: 7. CDR3 loop: CASSLSTGGSSGANVLTF. The CDR3 region has the DNA TGTGCCAGCAGCCTGTCGACAGGGGGAAGCTCTGGGGCCAACGTCCTGACTTTC.

This chain uses TRBV27 with TRBJ2-2, with 15 bases identical to TRBD2. The CDR3 extends over 16 amino acids. J gave up 10 bases and V 5 bases, and 8 bases lay outside the gene matches. In germline, CDR1 is MNHEY, CDR2 SMNVEV (reference sequence). The CDR3 protein is CASSTSGLAGGVELFF. CDR3 nucleotide sequence: TGTGCCAGCAGTACCTCGGGACTAGCGGGAGGAGTGGAGCTGTTTTTT.

The chain combines TRBV7-2 with TRBJ2-7; D might be TRBD1 (6 bases). The CDR3 consists of 15 residues. Trimming took 4 bases from V and 4 from J, leaving 17 bases between them. CDR1 is SGHTA, CDR2 FQGNSA, per germline. The CDR3 DNA reads TGTGCCAGCAGCTCGGTGGTTGGGGGCTGGTACGAGCAGTACTTC. Encoded protein: CASSSVVGGWYEQYF.

The chain combines TRBV18 with TRBJ2-1; perhaps TRBD1 as D (5 bases). Trimming left V 6 bases short and J 8 bases short, with 17 bases between. The CDR3 is 14 residues long. Germline CDR1 is KGHSH and CDR2 is LQKENI. CDR3 in DNA: TGTGCCAGCTCCCTAAATATGCAGGGCGATGAGCAGTTCTTC. This gives the protein CASSLNMQGDEQFF.

About this clone: Other nucleotide sequences from this sample produce the same CDR3. The chain couples TRBV5-1 to TRBJ1-1; D gene ambiguous. The CDR3 has 12 residues. CDR1 is SGHRS and CDR2 is YFSETQ in the germline V gene. Trimming removed 0 bases from V and 5 bases from J, with 5 bases in between. For the CDR3, the DNA is TGCGCCAGCAGCTTGGTTGGGACTGAAGCTTTCTTT. This translates into CASSLVGTEAFF.

V is TRBV5-1 and J is TRBJ2-5; D not certain. Looked up from germline, CDR1 is SGHRS and CDR2 is YFSETQ. V was cut by 2 bases and J by 5 bases, with 13 bases left in between. This CDR3 region has 14 residues. In DNA, the CDR3 is TGCGCCAGCAGCTTCGGAGTCCCCAGTGAGACCCAGTACTTC. Its translation is CASSFGVPSETQYF.

This chain joins TRBV4-1 and TRBJ2-1, with 10 bases fitting TRBD2. This CDR3 is built from 16 residues. Germline-derived CDR1 and CDR2 are MGHRA and YSYEKL. V lost 4 bases and J lost 2; bases outside the gene matches: 5. CDR3 coding DNA: TGCGCCAGCAGCCGAAATAGCGGGAGGCCCTACAATGAGCAGTTCTTC. Translating gives CASSRNSGRPYNEQFF.

The chain combines TRBV28 with TRBJ1-2; TRBD1 agrees at 7 bases. J gave up 0 bases and V 4 bases, and 5 bases lay outside the gene matches. Germline values: CDR1 MDHEN, CDR2 SYDVKM. The CDR3 length is 15 residues. CDR3 region: CASSSADRANYGYTF. In DNA form, the CDR3 reads TGTGCCAGCAGTTCCGCAGACAGGGCTAACTATGGCTACACCTTC.

The V gene is TRBV5-1, the J gene TRBJ1-1, with a tentative D call TRBD1 (6 bases). Germline V lookup: CDR1 SGHRS, CDR2 YFSETQ. The CDR3 loop spans 16 amino acids. V lost 3 bases, J lost 4 bases, and 19 bases lay in between. CDR3 nucleotide sequence: TGCGCCAGCAGCTCACAAGGGGGGCGCGGGAGCACTGAAGCTTTCTTT. Its protein product is CASSSQGGRGSTEAFF.

This clone has a single count. The chain uses TRBV29-1 and TRBJ1-3, with D perhaps TRBD1 (6 bases). This CDR3 spans 12 amino acids. CDR1 is SQVTM and CDR2 is ANQGSEA in the germline V gene. V gave up 7 bases and J gave up 0 bases, with 7 bases separating them. In nucleotides, the CDR3 is TGCAGCGGACAGGCCTCTGGAAACACCATATATTTT. Residues: CSGQASGNTIYF.

This rearrangement joins TRBV4-2 to TRBJ1-6; D gene uncertain. This CDR3 is 16 amino acids long. The ends were cut back, 2 bases at V and 7 bases at J, with 15 bases in the middle. The germline gives CDR1 LGHNA, CDR2 YNFKEQ. CDR3 sequence reads: CASSQIQSGGNSPLHF. The CDR3 DNA reads as TGTGCCAGCAGCCAAATCCAATCCGGCGGAAATTCACCCCTCCACTTT.

The V and J genes are TRBV6-5 and TRBJ1-2; D possibly corresponds to TRBD1 (6 bases). This CDR3 region has 16 residues. The germline V and J ends were trimmed by 4 bases and 3 bases, with 18 bases remaining between them. Germline V gives CDR1 MNHEY, CDR2 SVGAGI. The CDR3 loop is CASSSASGEGDYGYTF. Here the CDR3 DNA reads TGTGCCAGCAGTTCCGCCTCAGGGGAAGGAGACTATGGCTACACCTTC.

This clone appeared a single time. This chain links TRBV5-1 with TRBJ2-1; 7 bases match TRBD2. The CDR3 loop spans 15 amino acids. The V segment lost 4 bases and the J segment 4 bases; nucleotides outside the gene matches: 8. CDR1 is SGHRS, CDR2 YFSETQ, per germline. The CDR3 protein is CASSVSTSAYNEQFF. The CDR3 bases are TGCGCCAGCAGCGTTAGCACTAGCGCGTACAATGAGCAGTTCTTC.